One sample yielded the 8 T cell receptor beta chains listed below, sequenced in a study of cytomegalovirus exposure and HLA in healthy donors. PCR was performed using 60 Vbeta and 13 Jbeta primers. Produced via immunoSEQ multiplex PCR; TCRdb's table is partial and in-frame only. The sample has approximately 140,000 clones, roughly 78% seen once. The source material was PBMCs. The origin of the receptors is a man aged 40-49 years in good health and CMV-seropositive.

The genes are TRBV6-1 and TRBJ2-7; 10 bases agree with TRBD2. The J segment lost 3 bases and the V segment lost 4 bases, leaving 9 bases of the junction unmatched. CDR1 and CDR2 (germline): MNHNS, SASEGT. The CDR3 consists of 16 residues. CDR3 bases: TGTGCCAGCAGTGGCCGCCGGACTAGCGGATTCTACGAGCAGTACTTC. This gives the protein CASSGRRTSGFYEQYF.

CDR3 region: CASSLRTSGIQDTQYF. The DNA for the CDR3 is TGTGCCAGCAGCCTGAGGACTAGCGGGATACAGGATACGCAGTATTTT. V usage is TRBV7-3 and J usage is TRBJ2-3; 12 nucleotides line up with TRBD2. The CDR3 extends over 16 amino acids. Germline CDR1 SGHTA, CDR2 FQGTGA. The V and J ends lost 5 bases and 6 bases, in that order; junction bases with no gene match: 9.

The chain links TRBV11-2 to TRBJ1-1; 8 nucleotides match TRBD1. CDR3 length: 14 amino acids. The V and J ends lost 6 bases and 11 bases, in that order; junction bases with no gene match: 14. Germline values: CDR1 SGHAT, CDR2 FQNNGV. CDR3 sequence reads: CASSYQGQVLGAFF. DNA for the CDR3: TGTGCCAGCAGTTATCAGGGACAGGTCCTGGGGGCTTTCTTT.

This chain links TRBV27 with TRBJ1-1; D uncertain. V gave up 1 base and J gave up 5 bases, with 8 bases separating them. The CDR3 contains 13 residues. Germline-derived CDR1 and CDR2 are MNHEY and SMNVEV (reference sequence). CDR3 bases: TGTGCCAGCAGTTTATTATCCGGGACTGAAGCTTTCTTT. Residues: CASSLLSGTEAFF.

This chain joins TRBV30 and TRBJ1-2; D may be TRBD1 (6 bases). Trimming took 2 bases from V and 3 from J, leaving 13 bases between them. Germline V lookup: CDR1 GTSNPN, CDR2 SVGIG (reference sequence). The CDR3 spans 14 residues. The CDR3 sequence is CAWSPRGRHYGYTF. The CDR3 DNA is TGTGCCTGGAGTCCCAGGGGTCGGCACTATGGCTACACCTTC.

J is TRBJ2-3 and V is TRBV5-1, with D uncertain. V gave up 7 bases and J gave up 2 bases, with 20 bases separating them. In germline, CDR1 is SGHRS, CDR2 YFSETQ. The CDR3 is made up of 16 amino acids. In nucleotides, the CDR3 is TGCGCCAGCTTGCGAGGCGGTCCATTGGACACAGATACGCAGTATTTT. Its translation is CASLRGGPLDTDTQYF.

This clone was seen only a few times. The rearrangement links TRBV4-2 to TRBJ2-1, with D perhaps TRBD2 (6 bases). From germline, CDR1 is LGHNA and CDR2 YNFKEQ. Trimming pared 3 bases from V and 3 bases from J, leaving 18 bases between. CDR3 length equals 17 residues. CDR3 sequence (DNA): TGTGCCAGCAGCCACCTAGAGAGGCTAGCGAGCTACAATGAGCAGTTCTTC. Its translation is CASSHLERLASYNEQFF.

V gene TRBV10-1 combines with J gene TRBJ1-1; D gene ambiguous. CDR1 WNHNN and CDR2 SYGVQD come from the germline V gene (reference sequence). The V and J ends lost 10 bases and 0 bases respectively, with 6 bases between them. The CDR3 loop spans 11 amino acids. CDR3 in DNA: TGCGCCACACAGCTGAACACTGAAGCTTTCTTT. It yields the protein CATQLNTEAFF.